This entry is about one TCR beta chain. Its target is not known. The sample belongs to a study of cytomegalovirus exposure and HLA in healthy donors. Whole-study results and caveats: Reports state that TCR beta sequences accurately predicted most subjects' HLA-A and HLA-B alleles.

The PCR ran on 60 Vbeta and 13 Jbeta primers. Measured with immunoSEQ multiplex PCR; TCRdb has only the in-frame clones, and not every one. The profile shows about 84,000 clones, more than 50% of them singletons. This CDR3 spans 13 amino acids. Trimming took 6 bases from V and 6 from J, leaving 14 bases between them. CDR1 is LNHDA, CDR2 SQIVND, per germline (reference sequence). The gene calls are TRBV19 and TRBJ1-1; D uncertain. The specimen sequenced was PBMCs. The source of this sequence is a woman in her forties in good health and CMV-seropositive. The DNA of the CDR3 is TGTGCCAGTAGCGCTACCATGTCTGCTGAAGCTTTCTTT. It yields the protein CASSATMSAEAFF. Variable domain in full (rest from reference TRBV19 and TRBJ1-1): DGGITQSPKYLFRKEGQNVTLSCEQNLNHDAMYWYRQDPGQGLRLIYYSQIVNDFQKGDIAEGYSVSREKKESFPLTVTSAQKNPTAFYLCASSATMSAEAFFGQGTRLTVV.